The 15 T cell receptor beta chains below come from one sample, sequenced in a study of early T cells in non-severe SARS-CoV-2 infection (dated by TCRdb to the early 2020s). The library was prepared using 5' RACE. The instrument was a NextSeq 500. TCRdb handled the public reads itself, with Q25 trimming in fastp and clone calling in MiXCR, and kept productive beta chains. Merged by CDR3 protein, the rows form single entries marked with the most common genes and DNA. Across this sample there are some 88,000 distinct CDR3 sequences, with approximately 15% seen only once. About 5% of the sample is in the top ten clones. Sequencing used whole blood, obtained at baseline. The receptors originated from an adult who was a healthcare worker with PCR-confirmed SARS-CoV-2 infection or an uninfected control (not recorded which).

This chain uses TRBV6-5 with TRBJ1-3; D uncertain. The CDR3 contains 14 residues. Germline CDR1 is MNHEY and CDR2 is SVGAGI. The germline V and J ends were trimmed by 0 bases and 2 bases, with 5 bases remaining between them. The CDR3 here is CASSYSVPGNTIYF. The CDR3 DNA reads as TGTGCCAGCAGTTACTCTGTACCTGGAAACACCATATATTTT.

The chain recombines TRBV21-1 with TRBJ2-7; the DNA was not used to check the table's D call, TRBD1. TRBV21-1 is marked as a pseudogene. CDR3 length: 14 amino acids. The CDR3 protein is CASSKWGCTYEQYF. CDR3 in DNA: TGTGCCAGCAGCAAATGGGGCTGTACCTACGAGCAGTACTTC.

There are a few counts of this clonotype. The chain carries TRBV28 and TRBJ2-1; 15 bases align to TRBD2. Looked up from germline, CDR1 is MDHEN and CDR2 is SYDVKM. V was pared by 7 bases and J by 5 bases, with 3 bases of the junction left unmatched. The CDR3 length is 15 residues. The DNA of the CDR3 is TGTGCCAGCATGGGACTAGCGGGAGGCGACAATGAGCAGTTCTTC. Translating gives CASMGLAGGDNEQFF.

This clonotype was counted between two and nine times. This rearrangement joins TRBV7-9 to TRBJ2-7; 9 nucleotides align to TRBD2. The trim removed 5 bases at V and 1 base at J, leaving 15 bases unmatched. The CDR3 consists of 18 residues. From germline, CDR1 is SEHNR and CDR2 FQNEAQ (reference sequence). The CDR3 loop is CASSRASSLAGNSYEQYF. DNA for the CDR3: TGTGCCAGCAGCCGCGCCTCCAGCCTAGCGGGAAATTCCTACGAGCAGTACTTC. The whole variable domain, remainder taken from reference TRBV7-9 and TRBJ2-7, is DTGVSQNPRHKITKRGQNVTFRCDPISEHNRLYWYRQTLGQGPEFLTYFQNEAQLEKSRLLSDRFSAERPKGSFSTLEIQRTEQGDSAMYLCASSRASSLAGNSYEQYFGPGTRLTVT.

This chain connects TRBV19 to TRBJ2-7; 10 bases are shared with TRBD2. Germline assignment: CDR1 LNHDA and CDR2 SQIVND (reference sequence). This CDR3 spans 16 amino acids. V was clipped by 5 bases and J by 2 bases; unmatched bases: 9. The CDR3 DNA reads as TGTGCCAGTAGTGGGGCGATTAGCGGGAGGCCCTACGAGCAGTACTTC. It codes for CASSGAISGRPYEQYF.

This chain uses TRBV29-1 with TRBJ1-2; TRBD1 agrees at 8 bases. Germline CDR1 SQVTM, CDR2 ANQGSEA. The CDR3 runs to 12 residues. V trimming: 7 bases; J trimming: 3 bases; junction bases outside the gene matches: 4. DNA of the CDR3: TGCAGCGGGGGACAGGACTACTATGGCTACACCTTC. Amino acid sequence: CSGGQDYYGYTF.

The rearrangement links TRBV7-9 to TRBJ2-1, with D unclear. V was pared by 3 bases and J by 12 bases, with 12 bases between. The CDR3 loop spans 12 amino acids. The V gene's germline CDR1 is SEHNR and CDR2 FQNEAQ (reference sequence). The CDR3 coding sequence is TGTGCCAGCAGCTTTTTTTCGGGTGTGCAGTTCTTC. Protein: CASSFFSGVQFF. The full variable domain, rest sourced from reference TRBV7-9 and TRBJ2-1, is DTGVSQNPRHKITKRGQNVTFRCDPISEHNRLYWYRQTLGQGPEFLTYFQNEAQLEKSRLLSDRFSAERPKGSFSTLEIQRTEQGDSAMYLCASSFFSGVQFFGPGTRLTVL.

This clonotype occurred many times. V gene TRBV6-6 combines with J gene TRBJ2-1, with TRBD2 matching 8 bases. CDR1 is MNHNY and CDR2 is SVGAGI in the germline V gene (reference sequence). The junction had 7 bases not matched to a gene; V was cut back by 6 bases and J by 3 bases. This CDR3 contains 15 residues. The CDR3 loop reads CASRAGGLGYNEQFF. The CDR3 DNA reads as TGTGCCAGCAGGGCCGGGGGACTAGGCTACAATGAGCAGTTCTTC.

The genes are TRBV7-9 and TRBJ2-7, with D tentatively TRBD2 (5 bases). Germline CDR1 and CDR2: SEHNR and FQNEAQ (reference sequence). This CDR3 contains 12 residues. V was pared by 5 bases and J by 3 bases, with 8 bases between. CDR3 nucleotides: TGTGCCAGCAGCGAGGGATTCTACGAGCAGTACTTC. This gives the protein CASSEGFYEQYF.

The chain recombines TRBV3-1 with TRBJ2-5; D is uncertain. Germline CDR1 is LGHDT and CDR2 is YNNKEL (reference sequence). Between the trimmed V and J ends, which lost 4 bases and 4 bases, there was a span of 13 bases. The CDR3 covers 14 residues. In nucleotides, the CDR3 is TGTGCCAGCAGCCTGAAAAGATTGGCAGAGACCCAGTACTTC. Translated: CASSLKRLAETQYF.

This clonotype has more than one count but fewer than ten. For the CDR3, the DNA is TGTGCCAGCAGCTTATTACCCCCGACAGGGGGAGAGACCCAGTACTTC. Translated, it gives CASSLLPPTGGETQYF. V is TRBV12-3 or TRBV12-4 and J is TRBJ2-5, with 9 bases aligning to TRBD1. V shed 6 bases, J shed 4 bases, and the junction held 12 bases outside the gene matches. There are 16 residues in the CDR3.

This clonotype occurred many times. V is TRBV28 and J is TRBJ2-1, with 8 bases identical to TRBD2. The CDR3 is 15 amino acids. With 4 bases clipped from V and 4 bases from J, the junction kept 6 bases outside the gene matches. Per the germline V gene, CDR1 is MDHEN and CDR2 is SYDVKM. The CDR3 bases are TGTGCCAGCAGTTCCTGGACTAGCAGTTACAATGAGCAGTTCTTC. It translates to CASSSWTSSYNEQFF.

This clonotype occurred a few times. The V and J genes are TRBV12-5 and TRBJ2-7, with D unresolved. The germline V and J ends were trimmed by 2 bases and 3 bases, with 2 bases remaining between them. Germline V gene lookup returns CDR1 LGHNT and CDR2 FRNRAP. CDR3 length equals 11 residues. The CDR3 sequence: CASGLLYEQYF. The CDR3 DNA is TGTGCTAGTGGTTTGCTCTACGAGCAGTACTTC. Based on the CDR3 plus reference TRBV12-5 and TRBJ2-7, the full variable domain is DARVTQTPRHKVTEMGQEVTMRCQPILGHNTVFWYRQTMMQGLELLAYFRNRAPLDDSGMPKDRFSAEMPDATLATLKIQPSEPRDSAVYFCASGLLYEQYFGPGTRLTVT.

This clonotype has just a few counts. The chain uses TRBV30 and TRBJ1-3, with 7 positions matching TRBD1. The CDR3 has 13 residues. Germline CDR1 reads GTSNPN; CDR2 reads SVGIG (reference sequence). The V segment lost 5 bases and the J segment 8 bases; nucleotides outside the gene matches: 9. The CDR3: CAWAGTAWDTIYF. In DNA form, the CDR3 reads TGTGCCTGGGCCGGGACAGCCTGGGACACCATATATTTT. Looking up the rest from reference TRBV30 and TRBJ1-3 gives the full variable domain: SQTIHQWPATLVQPVGSPLSLECTVEGTSNPNLYWYRQAAGRGLQLLFYSVGIGQISSEVPQNLSASRPQDRQFILSSKKLLLSDSGFYLCAWAGTAWDTIYFGEGSWLTVV.

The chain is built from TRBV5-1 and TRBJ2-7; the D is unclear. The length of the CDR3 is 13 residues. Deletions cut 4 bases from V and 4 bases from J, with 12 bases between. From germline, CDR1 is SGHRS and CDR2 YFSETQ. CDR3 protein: CASSPEERYEQYF. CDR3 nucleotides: TGCGCCAGCAGCCCGGAAGAGCGATACGAGCAGTACTTC. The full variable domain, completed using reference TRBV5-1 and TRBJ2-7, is KAGVTQTPRYLIKTRGQQVTLSCSPISGHRSVSWYQQTPGQGLQFLFEYFSETQRNKGNFPGRFSGRQFSNSRSEMNVSTLELGDSALYLCASSPEERYEQYFGPGTRLTVT.